The sequence of this T cell receptor beta chain was determined in a study of blood T cell repertoires in COVID-19. About the research overall: Spain, Italy and the United States supplied samples that represented acute and convalescent COVID-19. T cells, B-cell-depleted T cells, or PBMCs supplied cDNA or gDNA.

This clone occurred once. The CDR3 contains 14 residues. From germline, CDR1 is MDHEN and CDR2 SYDVKM. The V end was cut by 6 bases, the J end by 3 bases, with 15 bases between. In the source study's methods: Cell counts per sample came from amplifying reference gene primers. The repertoire was sequenced with immunoSEQ multiplex PCR; TCRdb's copy has only in-frame clones and lacks some. V and J calls and clone size come straight from that table; D and trimming were deduced from the DNA. Of about 240,000 clones listed, 75% to 85% were seen once; the top ten hold around 11%. This clonotype was sampled from an older woman with active or convalescent COVID-19. Input material: peripheral blood. V is TRBV28 and J is TRBJ2-7; D might be TRBD1 (6 bases). The CDR3 loop reads CASSPDSLLYEQYF. In DNA form, the CDR3 reads TGTGCCAGCAGCCCGGACAGCCTCCTCTACGAGCAGTACTTC.